One and the same sample provided the 20 T cell receptor beta chains below, sequenced in a study of blood T cell repertoires in COVID-19. TCRdb keeps only in-frame clones here, not all; method: immunoSEQ multiplex PCR. The sample records about 150,000 clones, 83% being singletons. Sequencing was performed on peripheral blood. Receptors originate from a woman in her 70s who had recovered from COVID-19.

The chain joins TRBV11-3 to TRBJ2-2; 9 bases align to TRBD2. Germline V CDR1 and CDR2: SGHNT, YENEEA. V trimming: 3 bases; J trimming: 7 bases; junction bases outside the gene matches: 3. There are 14 residues in the CDR3. CDR3 bases: TGTGCCAGCAGCTTGCGGGAGGGCCACGGGGAGCTGTTTTTT. It specifies CASSLREGHGELFF.

The chain couples TRBV7-3 to TRBJ2-3, with TRBD2 identical over 8 bases. J lost 1 base, V lost 5 bases, and 17 bases had no gene match. From germline, CDR1 is SGHTA and CDR2 FQGTGA. This CDR3 comprises 19 residues. For the CDR3, the DNA is TGTGCCAGCAGCCCCACACGACCCGGGCTGCGGGAGGGCACAGATACGCAGTATTTT. Translation gives CASSPTRPGLREGTDTQYF. Variable domain in full (rest from reference TRBV7-3 and TRBJ2-3): GAGVSQTPSNKVTEKGKYVELRCDPISGHTALYWYRQSLGQGPEFLIYFQGTGAADDSGLPNDRFFAVRPEGSVSTLKIQRTERGDSAVYLCASSPTRPGLREGTDTQYFGPGTRLTVL.

The gene calls are TRBV29-1 and TRBJ2-5, with 9 bases fitting TRBD1. CDR1 is SQVTM and CDR2 is ANQGSEA in the germline V gene. This CDR3 has 14 amino acids. J gave up 4 bases and V 5 bases, and 8 bases lay outside the gene matches. CDR3 nucleotides: TGCAGCGTTATCCCGGGACAGGGCGGAGAGACCCAGTACTTC. Protein product: CSVIPGQGGETQYF.

J is TRBJ1-2 and V is TRBV4-2; 7 bases map to TRBD1. The CDR3 sequence is 14 residues long. Germline V lookup: CDR1 LGHNA, CDR2 YNFKEQ. V gave up 3 bases and J gave up 4 bases; unmatched junction bases: 5. CDR3 coding DNA: TGTGCCAGCAGCCAGGAGGACAGGAGCTATGGCTACACCTTC. It is translated as CASSQEDRSYGYTF.

In its sample, this clone was seen a few times. This sequence joins TRBV9 and TRBJ1-5, with D tentatively TRBD1 (6 bases). Germline CDR1 is SGDLS and CDR2 is YYNGEE. V gave up 6 bases and J gave up 0 bases, with 22 bases separating them. The CDR3 loop spans 18 amino acids. The CDR3 DNA reads as TGTGCCAGCACCCCAGCCCAAGGGACACCCAATAGCAATCAGCCCCAGCATTTT. It encodes CASTPAQGTPNSNQPQHF. The full variable domain, rest sourced from reference TRBV9 and TRBJ1-5, is DSGVTQTPKHLITATGQRVTLRCSPRSGDLSVYWYQQSLDQGLQFLIQYYNGEERAKGNILERFSAQQFPDLHSELNLSSLELGDSALYFCASTPAQGTPNSNQPQHFGDGTRLSIL.

The chain couples TRBV18 to TRBJ1-3, with D unresolved. CDR3 length: 12 residues. V was pared by 6 bases and J by 5 bases, with 8 bases between. Per germline, CDR1 KGHSH and CDR2 LQKENI. CDR3 region: CASSRGRNTIYF. DNA of the CDR3: TGTGCCAGCTCCCGCGGCCGAAACACCATATATTTT.

The V and J genes are TRBV5-6 and TRBJ2-5; D remains ambiguous. This CDR3 comprises 14 residues. The germline CDR1 and CDR2 sequences are SGHDT and YYEEEE. Trimming pared 0 bases from V and 0 bases from J, leaving 6 bases between. CDR3 bases: TGTGCCAGCAGCTTGGTGGGCCACCAAGAGACCCAGTACTTC. Encoded protein: CASSLVGHQETQYF.

The chain has TRBV5-4 and TRBJ2-5; 14 positions agree with TRBD2. This CDR3 has 17 residues. V dropped 0 bases and J dropped 2; count of bases not matched to a gene: 3. Germline loops: CDR1 SGHNT, CDR2 YYREEE (reference sequence). The CDR3 nucleotides read TGTGCCAGCAGCTTGGGGGGACTAGCGGGGGATCAAGAGACCCAGTACTTC. Its translation: CASSLGGLAGDQETQYF.

The CDR3 sequence: CASSQGGTGAPFSGEQFF. The CDR3 region has the DNA TGCGCCAGCAGCCAAGGTGGGACAGGGGCACCCTTCTCGGGTGAGCAGTTCTTC. V and J are TRBV4-1 and TRBJ2-1; 10 nucleotides align to TRBD1. CDR3 length equals 18 residues. J gave up 9 bases and V 1 base, and 15 bases lay outside the gene matches. CDR1 is MGHRA, CDR2 YSYEKL, per germline.

The chain recombines TRBV29-1 with TRBJ1-1; D uncertain. The CDR3 contains 13 residues. V shed 0 bases and J shed 1 base, with 6 bases lying between them. Germline CDR1 SQVTM, CDR2 ANQGSEA. CDR3 in amino acids: CSVEDAGNTEAFF. CDR3 in DNA: TGCAGCGTTGAAGATGCGGGGAACACTGAAGCTTTCTTT. The whole variable domain, remainder taken from reference TRBV29-1 and TRBJ1-1, is SAVISQKPSRDICQRGTSLTIQCQVDSQVTMMFWYRQQPGQSLTLIATANQGSEATYESGFVIDKFPISRPNLTFSTLTVSNMSPEDSSIYLCSVEDAGNTEAFFGQGTRLTVV.

The chain couples TRBV7-9 to TRBJ2-1, with 10 bases that match TRBD2. The length of the CDR3 is 14 residues. The V and J ends lost 7 bases and 4 bases, in that order; junction bases with no gene match: 4. Germline values: CDR1 SEHNR, CDR2 FQNEAQ (reference sequence). This chain's CDR3 is CASTRTSGYNEQFF. The CDR3 nucleotides read TGTGCCAGCACCCGGACTAGCGGTTACAATGAGCAGTTCTTC.

V usage is TRBV12-3 or TRBV12-4 and J usage is TRBJ2-2, with D tentatively TRBD2 (6 bases). The V and J ends lost 4 bases and 5 bases respectively, with 8 bases between them. The CDR3 has 13 amino acids. This CDR3 reads CASSSRGTGELFF. CDR3 DNA: TGTGCCAGCAGTTCTCGGGGGACCGGGGAGCTGTTTTTT.

This chain joins TRBV19 and TRBJ1-2, with TRBD1 matching 9 bases. The germline V gene has CDR1 LNHDA and CDR2 SQIVND (reference sequence). This CDR3 comprises 14 residues. Trimming at V came to 7 bases and at J to 6 bases, leaving 9 bases not matched to a gene. The CDR3 is CASNPGQGTHGYTF. In nucleotides, the CDR3 is TGTGCCAGTAACCCCGGACAGGGGACCCATGGCTACACCTTC.

The V gene is TRBV6-2 or TRBV6-3, the J gene TRBJ1-5; 7 bases are shared with TRBD1. The germline CDR1 and CDR2 sequences are MNHEY and SVGEGT. The CDR3 is 14 residues long. V shed 7 bases, J shed 6 bases, and the junction held 9 bases outside the gene matches. The CDR3 loop is CASTPGTVTQPQHF. DNA for the CDR3: TGTGCCAGCACCCCCGGGACAGTAACTCAGCCCCAGCATTTT.

This chain links TRBV3-1 (or the pseudogene TRBV3-2) with TRBJ2-7; D is perhaps TRBD2 (5 bases). V was clipped by 1 base and J by 2 bases, with 12 bases between them. The V gene's germline CDR1 is LGHDT and CDR2 YNNKEL (reference sequence). CDR3 size: 15 residues. The CDR3 nucleotides are TGTGCCAGCAGCCAAGGCGGCGGGCCCACCTACGAGCAGTACTTC. As protein: CASSQGGGPTYEQYF.

The V and J genes are TRBV28 and TRBJ1-6; 9 bases are shared with TRBD1. Germline CDR1 MDHEN, CDR2 SYDVKM. The V and J ends lost 7 bases and 8 bases, in that order; junction bases with no gene match: 6. The CDR3 contains 14 residues. The CDR3 is CASTLGQGYSPLHF. CDR3 nucleotides: TGTGCCAGCACCTTGGGACAGGGCTATTCACCCCTCCACTTT.

The CDR3 coding sequence is TGTGCCAGCAGCCCCCGGGTAGGCTCCTACGAGCAGTACTTC. Encoded protein: CASSPRVGSYEQYF. The rearrangement links TRBV5-5 to TRBJ2-7; D is uncertain. Germline V CDR1 and CDR2: SGHKS, YYEKEE (reference sequence). The CDR3 length is 14 residues. Trimming shortened V by 4 bases and J by 0 bases, and 11 bases separated the two germline ends.

The chain carries TRBV4-1 and TRBJ2-5; 11 bases are shared with TRBD2. Per germline, CDR1 MGHRA and CDR2 YSYEKL. Unmatched junction bases numbered 9, after V lost 4 bases and J lost 5 bases. The CDR3 is 16 residues long. The chain's CDR3 is CASSRAGSGRGETQYF. In nucleotides, the CDR3 is TGCGCCAGCAGCCGGGCCGGTAGCGGGAGGGGGGAGACCCAGTACTTC.

V usage is TRBV6-2 or TRBV6-3 and J usage is TRBJ2-7; the D gene is possibly TRBD1 (5 bases). V lost 2 bases and J lost 4, with 15 bases in between. Germline assignment: CDR1 MNHEY and CDR2 SVGEGT. The CDR3 runs to 15 residues. CDR3 region: CASSYGRAGWYEQYF. The CDR3 DNA is TGTGCCAGCAGTTACGGCCGGGCAGGGTGGTACGAGCAGTACTTC.

The V gene is TRBV3-1 (or the pseudogene TRBV3-2), the J gene TRBJ1-1, with a weak D call TRBD1 (5 bases). Between the trimmed V and J ends, which lost 4 bases and 6 bases, there was a span of 12 bases. The CDR3 runs 13 residues. Per the germline V gene, CDR1 is LGHDT and CDR2 is YNNKEL (reference sequence). CDR3 loop: CASSPLGEAEAFF. The DNA of the CDR3 is TGTGCCAGCAGCCCATTGGGGGAGGCTGAAGCTTTCTTT.